This TCR beta chain was retrieved from a study of T cell responses to AZD1222 COVID-19 vaccine. Study details: The study pooled second doses at about 4 or about 12 weeks. The study, taken as a whole, reports: White British people made up most donors, females outnumbered males, and clonal diversity was possibly underestimated. Seropositive AZD1222 recipients at baseline numbered only six or seven. As reported, nearly half of all spike-specific TCRs target variant regions that are unmutated.

The repertoire was sequenced with immunoSEQ multiplex PCR; TCRdb's copy has only in-frame clones and lacks some. Of roughly 97,000 clones in the sample, around nine tenths were seen once. This CDR3 is 15 amino acids long. The germline CDR1 and CDR2 sequences are MNHNS and SASEGT. The germline V and J ends were trimmed by 0 bases and 6 bases, with 11 bases remaining between them. On this clone: The antigen remains undetermined.

V usage is TRBV6-1 and J usage is TRBJ1-4; D gene unclear. The input for sequencing was peripheral blood, taken on day 0 of AZD1222 vaccination. The sequence was obtained from an adult in good health. This chain's CDR3 is CASSEASTGYEKLFF. The CDR3 region has the DNA TGTGCCAGCAGTGAAGCGTCAACTGGGTATGAAAAACTGTTTTTT.